The TCR beta chain described here comes from a study of T cells in Graves' hyperthyroidism and ophthalmopathy. Exclusions: uncontrolled infection, other autoimmune disease, pregnancy, lactation. This CDR3 is built from 12 residues. CDR1 and CDR2 (germline): LNHNV, YYDKDF (reference sequence). Trimming stripped 3 bases from V and 11 bases from J, with 10 bases between. Template material for amplifying TCR beta CDR3 regions consisted of RNA transcripts. HTBI primers were employed in a first-round RT-PCR of the TCR CDR3. TCRdb reprocessed the multiplex PCR reads via MiXCR and lists one record per CDR3 protein. The sample contains about 500,000 distinct CDR3 sequences, 17% of which appear only once.

This receptor was obtained from a woman under 30 with Graves' ophthalmopathy. Sequencing input: blood. The genes are TRBV15 and TRBJ1-4; D gene uncertain. The CDR3 DNA follows: TGTGCCACCAGCAGGGGGTCTGAGAAACTGTTTTTT. Translated: CATSRGSEKLFF.